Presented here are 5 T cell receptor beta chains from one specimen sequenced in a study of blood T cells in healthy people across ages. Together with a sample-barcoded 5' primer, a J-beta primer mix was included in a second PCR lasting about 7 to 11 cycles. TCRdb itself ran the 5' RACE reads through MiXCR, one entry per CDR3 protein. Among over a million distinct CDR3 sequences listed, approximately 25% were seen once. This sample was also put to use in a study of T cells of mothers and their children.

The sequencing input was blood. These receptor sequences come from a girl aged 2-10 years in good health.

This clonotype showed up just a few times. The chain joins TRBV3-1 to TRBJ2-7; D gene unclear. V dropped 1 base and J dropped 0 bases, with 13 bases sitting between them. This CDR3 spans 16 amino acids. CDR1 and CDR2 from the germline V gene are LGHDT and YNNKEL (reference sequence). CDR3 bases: TGTGCCAGCAGCCAAGTGCTCCGAGCCAGCTCCTACGAGCAGTACTTC. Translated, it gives CASSQVLRASSYEQYF.

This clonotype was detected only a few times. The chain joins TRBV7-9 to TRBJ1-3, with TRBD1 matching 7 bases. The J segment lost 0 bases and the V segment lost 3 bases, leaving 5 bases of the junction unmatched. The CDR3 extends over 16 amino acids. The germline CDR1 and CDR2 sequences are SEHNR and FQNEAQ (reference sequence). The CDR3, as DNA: TGTGCCAGCAGCTTTCCCGGGACAGACTCTGGAAACACCATATATTTT. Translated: CASSFPGTDSGNTIYF.

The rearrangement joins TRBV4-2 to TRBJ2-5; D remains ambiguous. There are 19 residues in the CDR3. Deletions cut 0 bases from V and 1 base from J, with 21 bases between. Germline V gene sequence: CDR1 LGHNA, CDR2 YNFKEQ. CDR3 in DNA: TGTGCCAGCAGCCAAGAGATGCGGCCCCACAGCATAGTCCAAGAGACCCAGTACTTC. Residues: CASSQEMRPHSIVQETQYF.

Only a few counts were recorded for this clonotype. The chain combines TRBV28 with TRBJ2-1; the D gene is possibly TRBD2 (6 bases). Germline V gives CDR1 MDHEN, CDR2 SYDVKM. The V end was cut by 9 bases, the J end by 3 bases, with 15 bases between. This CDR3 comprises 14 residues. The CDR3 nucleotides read TGTGCCAGTACATACGGGGAGGTCTACAATGAGCAGTTCTTC. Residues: CASTYGEVYNEQFF.

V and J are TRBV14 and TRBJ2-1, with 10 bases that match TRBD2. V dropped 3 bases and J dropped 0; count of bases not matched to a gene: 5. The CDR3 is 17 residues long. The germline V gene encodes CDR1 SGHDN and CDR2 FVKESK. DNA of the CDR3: TGTGCCAGCAGCCATGAACCTAGCGGGAGCTCCTACAATGAGCAGTTCTTC. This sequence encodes CASSHEPSGSSYNEQFF.